The entry that follows covers one T cell receptor (beta chain) sequence. Its target is unknown. The data are from a study of T cell repertoires in cytomegalovirus infection. Study-wide background: The study used recently identified HLA-C-restricted and well-studied HLA-B-restricted CMV epitopes. In public TCR beta signatures, there were indications of both CMV infection and matching HLA type. Study outcomes and limitations: Clonotype analysis showed dominance of the ex vivo response by HLA-C-restricted CMV-specific TCR beta clonotypes. Individuals carrying CMV plus the relevant HLA were identified by cumulative frequency of public TCR beta families.

TCRdb reprocessed the reads via MiXCR and lists one record per CDR3 protein. The data hold some 800,000 distinct CDR3 sequences, with 30% to 35% observed a single time. Germline CDR1 reads SGHVS; CDR2 reads FNYEAQ. This CDR3 has 15 residues. Trimming left V 4 bases short and J 2 bases short, with 14 bases between. The specimen comprised cultured CD8+ T cells from PBMCs, sampled from culture after CMV antigen stimulation. The chain couples TRBV7-6 to TRBJ1-2, with D maybe TRBD1 (6 bases). The TCR sequence derives from a human donor in good health (CMV status not recorded). Some clones in this sample may be carry-over from other donors' samples. The CDR3 loop is CASSSTSQGNYGYTF. In DNA form, the CDR3 reads TGTGCCAGCAGCTCTACCTCACAGGGAAACTATGGCTACACCTTC. The full variable domain, its missing parts supplied by reference TRBV7-6 and TRBJ1-2, is GAGVSQSPRYKVTKRGQDVALRCDPISGHVSLYWYRQALGQGPEFLTYFNYEAQQDKSGLPNDRFSAERPEGSISTLTIQRTEQRDSAMYRCASSSTSQGNYGYTFGSGTRLTVV.